This T cell receptor beta chain was sequenced for a study of monozygotic twins with inflammatory bowel disease. Study observations and caveats: By inverse Simpson index, TCRbeta diversity was lower in IBD patients than in healthy co-twins.

Every TCR library used roughly 3,800 ng of total RNA. cDNA was made in eight separate reactions per sample. TCRdb reworked the 5' RACE reads into one entry per CDR3 protein, no DNA. The sample has 150,000 or so distinct CDR3 sequences. Unsorted whole blood yielded the total RNA, with T cells left unselected. The CDR3 has 14 residues. The germline gives CDR1 DFQATT, CDR2 SNEGSKA (reference sequence). Notes on this clonotype: What it binds is unknown.

The chain recombines TRBV20-1 with TRBJ2-3; TCRdb designates TRBD2, a call that cannot be tested without DNA. This receptor was obtained from a human donor with ulcerative colitis or Crohn's disease, or a healthy co-twin of an affected twin (not recorded which). What was sequenced was blood. CDR3 sequence reads: CSASGLAFGDTQYF.